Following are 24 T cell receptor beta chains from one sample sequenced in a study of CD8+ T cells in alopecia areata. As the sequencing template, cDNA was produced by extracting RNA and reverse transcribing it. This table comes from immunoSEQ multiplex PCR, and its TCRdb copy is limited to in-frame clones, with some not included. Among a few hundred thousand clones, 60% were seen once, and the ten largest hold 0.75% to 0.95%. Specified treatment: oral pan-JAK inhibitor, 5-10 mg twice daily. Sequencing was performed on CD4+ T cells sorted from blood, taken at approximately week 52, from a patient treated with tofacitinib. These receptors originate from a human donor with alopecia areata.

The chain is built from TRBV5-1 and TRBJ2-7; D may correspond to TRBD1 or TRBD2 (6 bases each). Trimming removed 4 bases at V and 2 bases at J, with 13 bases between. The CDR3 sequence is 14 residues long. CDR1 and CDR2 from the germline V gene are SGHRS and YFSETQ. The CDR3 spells CASSGGPSAYEQYF. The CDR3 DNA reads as TGCGCCAGCAGCGGGGGGCCGTCGGCCTACGAGCAGTACTTC.

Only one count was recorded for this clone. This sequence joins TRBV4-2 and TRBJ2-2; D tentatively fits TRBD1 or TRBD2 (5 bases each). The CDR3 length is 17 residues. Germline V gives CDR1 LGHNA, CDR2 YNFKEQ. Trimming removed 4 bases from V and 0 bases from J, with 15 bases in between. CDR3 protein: CASSPRGPTSNTGELFF. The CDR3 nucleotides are TGTGCCAGCAGCCCCCGGGGACCCACATCGAACACCGGGGAGCTGTTTTTT.

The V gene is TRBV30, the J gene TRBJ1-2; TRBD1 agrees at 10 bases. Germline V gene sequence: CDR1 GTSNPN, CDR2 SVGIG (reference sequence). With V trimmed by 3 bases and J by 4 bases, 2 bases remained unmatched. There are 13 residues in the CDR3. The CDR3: CAWRTGGGYGYTF. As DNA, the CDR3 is TGTGCCTGGAGGACAGGGGGCGGCTATGGCTACACCTTC.

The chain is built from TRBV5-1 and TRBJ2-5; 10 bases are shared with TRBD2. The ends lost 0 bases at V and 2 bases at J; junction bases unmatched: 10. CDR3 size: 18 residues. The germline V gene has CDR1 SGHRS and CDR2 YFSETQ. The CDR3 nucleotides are TGCGCCAGCAGCTTGGGACTAGCGGGTCAACCCCAACAAGAGACCCAGTACTTC. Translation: CASSLGLAGQPQQETQYF.

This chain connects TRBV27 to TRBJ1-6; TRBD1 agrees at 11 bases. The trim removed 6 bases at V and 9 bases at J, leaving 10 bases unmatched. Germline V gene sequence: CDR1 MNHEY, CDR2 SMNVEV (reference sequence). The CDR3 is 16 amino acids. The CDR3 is CASSLGRGTGGSPLHF. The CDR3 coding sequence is TGTGCCAGCAGCCTTGGCCGGGGGACAGGGGGTTCACCCCTCCACTTT.

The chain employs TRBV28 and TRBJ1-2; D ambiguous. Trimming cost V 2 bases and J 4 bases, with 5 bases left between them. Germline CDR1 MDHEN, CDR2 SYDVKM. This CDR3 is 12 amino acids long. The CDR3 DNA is TGTGCCAGCAGTTTACAGCTCTATGGCTACACCTTC. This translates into CASSLQLYGYTF.

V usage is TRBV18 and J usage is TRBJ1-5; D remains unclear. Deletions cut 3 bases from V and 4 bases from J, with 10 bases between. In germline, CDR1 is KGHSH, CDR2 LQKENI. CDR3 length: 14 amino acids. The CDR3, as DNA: TGTGCCAGCTCACCCGGCTTCGCGAATCAGCCCCAGCATTTT. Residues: CASSPGFANQPQHF.

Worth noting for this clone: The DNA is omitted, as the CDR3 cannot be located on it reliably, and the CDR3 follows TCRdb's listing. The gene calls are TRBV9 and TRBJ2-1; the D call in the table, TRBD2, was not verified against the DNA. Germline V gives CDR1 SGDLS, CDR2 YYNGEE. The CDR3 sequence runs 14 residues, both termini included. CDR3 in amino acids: CASSVALGAGGRFF.

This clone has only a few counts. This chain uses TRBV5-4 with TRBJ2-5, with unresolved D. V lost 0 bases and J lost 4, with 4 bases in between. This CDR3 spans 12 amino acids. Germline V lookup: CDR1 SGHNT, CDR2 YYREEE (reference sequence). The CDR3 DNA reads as TGTGCCAGCAGCTTGGTAGGAGAGACCCAGTACTTC. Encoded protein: CASSLVGETQYF.

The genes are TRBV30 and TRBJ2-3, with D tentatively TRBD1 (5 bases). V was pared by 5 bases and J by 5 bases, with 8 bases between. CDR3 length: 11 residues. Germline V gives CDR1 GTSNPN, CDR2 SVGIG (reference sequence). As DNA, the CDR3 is TGTGCCTGGGGGGCCGGAGATACGCAGTATTTT. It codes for CAWGAGDTQYF. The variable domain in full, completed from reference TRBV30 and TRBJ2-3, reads SQTIHQWPATLVQPVGSPLSLECTVEGTSNPNLYWYRQAAGRGLQLLFYSVGIGQISSEVPQNLSASRPQDRQFILSSKKLLLSDSGFYLCAWGAGDTQYFGPGTRLTVL.

The CDR3 DNA is TGTGCCTGGAGCCGGATCCGGGCAAATAATTCACCCCTCCACTTT. This encodes CAWSRIRANNSPLHF. The chain joins TRBV30 to TRBJ1-6; no firm D call. Trimming shortened V by 3 bases and J by 5 bases, and 14 bases separated the two germline ends. The V gene's germline CDR1 is GTSNPN and CDR2 SVGIG (reference sequence). The CDR3 extends over 15 amino acids.

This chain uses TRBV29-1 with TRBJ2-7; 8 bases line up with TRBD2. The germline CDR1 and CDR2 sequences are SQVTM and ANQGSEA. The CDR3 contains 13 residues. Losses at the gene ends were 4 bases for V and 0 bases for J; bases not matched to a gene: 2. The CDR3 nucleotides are TGCAGCGTTGGCGGGGGGAACTCCTACGAGCAGTACTTC. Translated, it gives CSVGGGNSYEQYF.

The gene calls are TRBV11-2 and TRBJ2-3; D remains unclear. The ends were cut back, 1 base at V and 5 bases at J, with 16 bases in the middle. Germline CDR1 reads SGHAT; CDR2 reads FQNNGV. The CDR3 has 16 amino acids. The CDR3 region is CASSLGTQHGLDTQYF. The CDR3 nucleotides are TGTGCCAGCAGCTTAGGGACCCAGCACGGGCTAGATACGCAGTATTTT.

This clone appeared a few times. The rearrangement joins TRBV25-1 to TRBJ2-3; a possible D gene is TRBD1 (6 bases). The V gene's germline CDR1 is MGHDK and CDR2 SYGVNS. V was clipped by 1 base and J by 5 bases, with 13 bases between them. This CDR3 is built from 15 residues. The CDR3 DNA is TGTGCCAGCAGTGAATGGGGGCAGGGGAAAGATACGCAGTATTTT. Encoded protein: CASSEWGQGKDTQYF. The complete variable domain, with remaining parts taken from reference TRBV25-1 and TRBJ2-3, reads EADIYQTPRYLVIGTGKKITLECSQTMGHDKMYWYQQDPGMELHLIHYSYGVNSTEKGDLSSESTVSRIRTEHFPLTLESARPSHTSQYLCASSEWGQGKDTQYFGPGTRLTVL.

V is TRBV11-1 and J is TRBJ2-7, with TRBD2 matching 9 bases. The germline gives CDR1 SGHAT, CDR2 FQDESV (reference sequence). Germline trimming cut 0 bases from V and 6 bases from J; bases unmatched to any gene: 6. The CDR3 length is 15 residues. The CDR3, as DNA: TGTGCCAGCAGCTTAGCACTAGCGGGTTCTCGCGAGCAGTACTTC. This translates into CASSLALAGSREQYF.

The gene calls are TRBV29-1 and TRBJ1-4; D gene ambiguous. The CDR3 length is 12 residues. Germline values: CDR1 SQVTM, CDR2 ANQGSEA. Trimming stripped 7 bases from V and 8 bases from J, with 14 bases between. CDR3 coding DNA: TGCAGCGCAGGACGACCCTCGGAAAAACTGTTTTTT. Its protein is CSAGRPSEKLFF.

CDR3 sequence reads: CASSQIRNEQFF. The CDR3 bases are TGTGCCAGCAGCCAAATCCGCAATGAGCAGTTCTTC. The chain couples TRBV7-2 to TRBJ2-1; D remains unclear. CDR1 is SGHTA and CDR2 is FQGNSA in the germline V gene. Trimming took 5 bases from V and 6 from J, leaving 8 bases between them. The CDR3 consists of 12 residues.

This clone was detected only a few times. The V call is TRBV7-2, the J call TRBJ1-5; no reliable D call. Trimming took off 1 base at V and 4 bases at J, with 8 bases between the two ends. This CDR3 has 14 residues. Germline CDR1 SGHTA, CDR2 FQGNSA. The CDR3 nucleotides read TGTGCCAGCAGCTTAGTCACCCAGAATCAGCCCCAGCATTTT. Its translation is CASSLVTQNQPQHF.

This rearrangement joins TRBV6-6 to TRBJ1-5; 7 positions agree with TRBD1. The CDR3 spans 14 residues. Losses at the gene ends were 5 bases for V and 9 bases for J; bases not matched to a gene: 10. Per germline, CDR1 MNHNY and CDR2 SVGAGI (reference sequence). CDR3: CASSTGDSFMPQHF. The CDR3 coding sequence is TGTGCCAGCAGTACTGGGGACAGTTTTATGCCCCAGCATTTT.

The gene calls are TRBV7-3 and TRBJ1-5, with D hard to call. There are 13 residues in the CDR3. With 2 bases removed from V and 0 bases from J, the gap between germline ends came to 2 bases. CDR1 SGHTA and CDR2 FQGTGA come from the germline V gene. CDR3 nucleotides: TGTGCCAGCAGCTTATTTAGCAATCAGCCCCAGCATTTT. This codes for CASSLFSNQPQHF.

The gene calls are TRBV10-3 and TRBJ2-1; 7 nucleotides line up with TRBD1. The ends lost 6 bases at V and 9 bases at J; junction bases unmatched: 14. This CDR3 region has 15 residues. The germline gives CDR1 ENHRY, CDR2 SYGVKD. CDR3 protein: CAISHPETGSREQFF. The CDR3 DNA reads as TGTGCCATCAGCCATCCGGAGACAGGGTCTCGTGAGCAGTTCTTC.

Here the CDR3 reads CASSLTQGLDTEAFF. Written as DNA, the CDR3 is TGTGCCAGCAGCCTCACACAGGGGTTGGACACTGAAGCTTTCTTT. The chain employs TRBV7-6 and TRBJ1-1, with 7 nucleotides matching TRBD1. Germline V gene sequence: CDR1 SGHVS, CDR2 FNYEAQ. V dropped 5 bases and J dropped 3; count of bases not matched to a gene: 9. This CDR3 is built from 15 residues.

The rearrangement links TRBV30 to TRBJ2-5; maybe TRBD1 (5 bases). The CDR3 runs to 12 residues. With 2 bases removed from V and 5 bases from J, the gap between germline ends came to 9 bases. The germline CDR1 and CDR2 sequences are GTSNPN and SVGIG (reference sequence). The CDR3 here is CAWSKGSETQYF. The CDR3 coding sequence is TGTGCCTGGAGTAAGGGGTCCGAGACCCAGTACTTC.

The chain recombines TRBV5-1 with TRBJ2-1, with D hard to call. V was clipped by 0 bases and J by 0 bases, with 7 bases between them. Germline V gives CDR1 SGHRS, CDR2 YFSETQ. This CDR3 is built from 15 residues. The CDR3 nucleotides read TGCGCCAGCAGCTTGGATGGGAACTCCTACAATGAGCAGTTCTTC. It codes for CASSLDGNSYNEQFF.